This T cell receptor (beta chain) was captured in a study of glioma-infiltrating T cells after dendritic cell vaccination. The time point denotes: after dendritic cell vaccination, including at tumor progression/relapse. The method was immunoSEQ multiplex PCR; TCRdb's version includes in-frame clones alone and lacks a portion of them. The sample has 65,000 or so clones; about 89% are singletons. The CDR3 totals 15 residues. Trimming removed 6 bases from V and 4 bases from J; junction bases left unmatched: 4. Germline values: CDR1 MNHEY, CDR2 SVGAGI. This chain links TRBV6-5 with TRBJ2-1; 12 bases map to TRBD2. Material: blood, obtained after dendritic cell vaccination. The receptor's source is a human donor with glioblastoma. CDR3 protein: CASSFLAGGYNEQFF. The CDR3 nucleotides read TGTGCCAGCAGCTTTCTAGCGGGAGGGTACAATGAGCAGTTCTTC.